This T cell receptor (beta chain) was observed in a study of identical twins. General observations from the study: Zero-insertion findings could be partly confounded by invariant cells (MAIT and iNKT cells). Insertions were reduced in abundant cord blood beta clonotypes but not in memory repertoires.

The junction had 6 bases not matched to a gene; V was cut back by 5 bases and J by 0 bases. The CDR3 has 16 amino acids. Germline values: CDR1 SGHVS, CDR2 FQNEAQ. As for this clonotype: The antigen remains undetermined.

A universal primer binding site was introduced by template switching. The final cDNA contained unique molecular identifiers. TCRdb re-analysed the 5' RACE reads in MiXCR, keeping a single row per CDR3 protein. The repertoire holds 200,000 or so distinct CDR3 sequences, 15% seen once, with 35% to 45% in the top ten. In addition, the sample was reused for a study of T cells expressing NK-cell markers.

Source material: CD8+ T cells sorted from blood. The gene calls are TRBV7-8 and TRBJ2-1, with 8 bases aligning to TRBD2. The TCR originated in a woman between 18 and 29 years old in good health. The CDR3 DNA reads TGTGCCAGCAGCCCAGAAGCGGGGGCCTCCTACAATGAGCAGTTCTTC. It specifies CASSPEAGASYNEQFF.